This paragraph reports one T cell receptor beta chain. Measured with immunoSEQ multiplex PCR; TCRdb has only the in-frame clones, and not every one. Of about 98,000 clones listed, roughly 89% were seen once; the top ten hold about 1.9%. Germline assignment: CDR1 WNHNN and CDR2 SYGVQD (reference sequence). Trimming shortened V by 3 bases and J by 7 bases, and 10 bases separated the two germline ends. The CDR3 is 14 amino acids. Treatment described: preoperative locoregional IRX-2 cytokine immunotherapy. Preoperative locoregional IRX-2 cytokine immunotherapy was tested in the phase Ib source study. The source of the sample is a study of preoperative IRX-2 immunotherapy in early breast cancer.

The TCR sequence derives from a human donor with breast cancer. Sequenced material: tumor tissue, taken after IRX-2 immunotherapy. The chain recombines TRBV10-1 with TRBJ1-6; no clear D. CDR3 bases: TGCGCCAGCAGTGAAGCCCAAATGAATTCACCCCTCCACTTT. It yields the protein CASSEAQMNSPLHF.